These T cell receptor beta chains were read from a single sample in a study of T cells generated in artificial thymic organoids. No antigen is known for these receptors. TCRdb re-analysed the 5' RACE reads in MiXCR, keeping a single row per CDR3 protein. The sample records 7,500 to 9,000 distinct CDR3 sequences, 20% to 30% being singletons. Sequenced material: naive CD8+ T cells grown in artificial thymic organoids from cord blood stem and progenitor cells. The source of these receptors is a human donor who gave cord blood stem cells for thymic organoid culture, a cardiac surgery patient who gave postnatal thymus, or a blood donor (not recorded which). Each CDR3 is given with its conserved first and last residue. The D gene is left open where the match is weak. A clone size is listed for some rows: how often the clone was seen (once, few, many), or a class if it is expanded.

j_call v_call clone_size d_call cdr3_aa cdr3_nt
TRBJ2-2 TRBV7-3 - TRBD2 CASSLGTSGGITGELFF TGTGCCAGCAGCTTGGGGACTAGCGGGGGGATCACCGGGGAGCTGTTTTTT
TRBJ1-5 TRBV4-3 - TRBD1 CASSQPGQGHIQPQHF TGCGCCAGCAGCCAACCGGGACAGGGCCACATTCAGCCCCAGCATTTT
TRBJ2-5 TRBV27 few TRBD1 CASSLLTGEETQYF TGTGCCAGCAGTTTACTGACAGGGGAAGAGACCCAGTACTTC
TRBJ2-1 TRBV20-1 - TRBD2 CSASRLAGGSRNEQFF TGCAGTGCTAGCCGGCTAGCGGGGGGTTCTCGGAATGAGCAGTTCTTC
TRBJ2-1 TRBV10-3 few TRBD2 CAISEWTSGAQQFF TGTGCCATCAGTGAATGGACTAGCGGGGCCCAGCAGTTCTTC
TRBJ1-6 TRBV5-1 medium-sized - CASKGGGHYNSPLHF TGCGCCAGCAAAGGAGGAGGACATTATAATTCACCCCTCCACTTT
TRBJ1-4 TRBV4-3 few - CASSERESGRGGEKLFF TGCGCCAGCAGCGAAAGAGAGTCGGGCCGGGGTGGTGAAAAACTGTTTTTT
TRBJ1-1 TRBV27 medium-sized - CASTSGVGNEAFF TGTGCCAGCACTTCGGGGGTTGGGAATGAAGCTTTCTTT
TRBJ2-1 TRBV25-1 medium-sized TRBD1 CASSDPPGTGHNEQFF TGTGCCAGCAGTGACCCCCCCGGGACAGGGCACAATGAGCAGTTCTTC
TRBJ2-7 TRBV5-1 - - CASSLTPSPYEQYF TGCGCCAGCAGCCTGACCCCTTCCCCTTACGAGCAGTACTTC
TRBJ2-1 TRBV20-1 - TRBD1 CSAITEGACYEQFF TGCAGTGCTATAACCGAGGGGGCGTGCTATGAGCAGTTCTTC
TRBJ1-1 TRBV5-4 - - CASSTYWWEAFF TGTGCCAGCAGCACCTACTGGTGGGAAGCTTTCTTT
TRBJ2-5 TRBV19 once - CASSIRETQYF TGTGCCAGTAGTATTCGGGAGACCCAGTACTTC
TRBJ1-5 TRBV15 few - CATSSGQTQGSQPQHF TGTGCCACCAGCAGCGGACAGACTCAGGGAAGTCAGCCCCAGCATTTT
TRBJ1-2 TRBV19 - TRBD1 CASSIARTGGCGYYGYTF TGTGCCAGTAGTATCGCTCGGACAGGGGGCTGCGGGTACTATGGCTACACCTTC
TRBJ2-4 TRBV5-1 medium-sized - CASSLAGQGKNIQYF TGCGCCAGCAGCTTGGCCGGGCAGGGTAAAAACATTCAGTACTTC
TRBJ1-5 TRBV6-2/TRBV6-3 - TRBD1 CASSYPLRPGQGRRYADQPQHF TGTGCCAGCAGTTATCCCCTTCGCCCGGGACAGGGAAGGAGATATGCCGATCAGCCCCAGCATTTT
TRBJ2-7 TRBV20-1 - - CSALGPYEQYF TGCAGTGCTTTGGGTCCCTACGAGCAGTACTTC
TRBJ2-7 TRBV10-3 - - CAISESSWGSYEQYF TGTGCCATCAGTGAGTCGAGCTGGGGGTCCTACGAGCAGTACTTC
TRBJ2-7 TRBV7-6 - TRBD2 CASSLARLAGGGEQYF TGTGCCAGCAGCTTAGCGCGACTAGCGGGGGGAGGCGAGCAGTACTTC
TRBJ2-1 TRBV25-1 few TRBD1 CASSELLGQGDNEQFF TGTGCCAGCAGTGAATTACTAGGACAGGGGGACAATGAGCAGTTCTTC
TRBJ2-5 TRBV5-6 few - CASSLVGGLETQYF TGTGCCAGCAGCTTAGTAGGGGGTCTGGAGACCCAGTACTTC
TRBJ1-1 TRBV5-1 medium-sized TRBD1 CASSLWRGPNTEAFF TGCGCCAGCAGCTTGTGGAGGGGGCCGAACACTGAAGCTTTCTTT
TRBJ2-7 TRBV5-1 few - CASSPGPFYEQYF TGCGCCAGCAGCCCTGGACCGTTCTACGAGCAGTACTTC